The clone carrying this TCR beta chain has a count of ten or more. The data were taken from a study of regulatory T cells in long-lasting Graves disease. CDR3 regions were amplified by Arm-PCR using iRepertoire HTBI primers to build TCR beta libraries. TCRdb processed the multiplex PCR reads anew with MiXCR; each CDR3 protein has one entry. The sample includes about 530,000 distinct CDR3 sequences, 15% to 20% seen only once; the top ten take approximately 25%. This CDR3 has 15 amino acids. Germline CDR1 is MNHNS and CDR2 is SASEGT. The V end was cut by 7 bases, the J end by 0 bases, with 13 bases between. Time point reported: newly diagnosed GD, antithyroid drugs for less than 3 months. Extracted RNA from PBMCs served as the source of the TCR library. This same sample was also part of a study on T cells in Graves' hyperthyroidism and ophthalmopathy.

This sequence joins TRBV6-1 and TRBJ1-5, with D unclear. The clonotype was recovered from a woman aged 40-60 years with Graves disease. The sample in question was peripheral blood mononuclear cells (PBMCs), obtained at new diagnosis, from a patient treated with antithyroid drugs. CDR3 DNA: TGTGCCAGCACCCGAGCGGGTTATAGCAATCAGCCCCAGCATTTT. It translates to CASTRAGYSNQPQHF.